This entry lists 25 T cell receptor beta chains sequenced from one sample in a study of technical replicates of blood from a handful of donors. TCRdb keeps only in-frame clones here, not all; method: immunoSEQ multiplex PCR. The data hold 65,000 to 85,000 clones, with 85% to 95% observed a single time. The sequencing input was T cells isolated from PBMCs. Receptors originate from a human donor in good health.

V and J are TRBV2 and TRBJ2-1; TRBD2 aligns across 9 bases. The trim removed 3 bases at V and 5 bases at J, leaving 8 bases unmatched. The CDR3 consists of 16 residues. Germline CDR1 is SNHLY and CDR2 is FYNNEI. CDR3 amino acids: CASSDPLAGVDNEQFF. The CDR3 coding sequence is TGTGCCAGCAGTGACCCTTTAGCGGGAGTTGACAATGAGCAGTTCTTC.

The chain is built from TRBV5-1 and TRBJ2-1; maybe TRBD2 (6 bases). Trimming removed 3 bases from V and 8 bases from J, with 18 bases in between. The germline V gene has CDR1 SGHRS and CDR2 YFSETQ. The CDR3 runs to 15 residues. The CDR3 bases are TGCGCCAGCAGCTCGGGGGACGGGGAGGAATATGAGCAGTTCTTC. Protein: CASSSGDGEEYEQFF.

The chain recombines TRBV4-2 with TRBJ1-1, with 7 bases that match TRBD1. This CDR3 contains 16 residues. The germline CDR1 and CDR2 sequences are LGHNA and YNFKEQ. V dropped 0 bases and J dropped 6; count of bases not matched to a gene: 10. CDR3 bases: TGTGCCAGCAGCCAAGAAAAGGACAGGCCAGGGGCTGAAGCTTTCTTT. This codes for CASSQEKDRPGAEAFF.

The chain recombines TRBV9 with TRBJ2-1; 10 positions match TRBD2. Germline CDR1 is SGDLS and CDR2 is YYNGEE. With 4 bases clipped from V and 4 bases from J, the junction kept 8 bases outside the gene matches. CDR3 length equals 16 residues. The CDR3 here is CASSLVGTSVYNEQFF. CDR3 DNA: TGTGCCAGCAGCCTCGTTGGGACTAGCGTTTACAATGAGCAGTTCTTC.

The rearrangement uses TRBV25-1 and TRBJ2-1, with D perhaps TRBD2 (6 bases). The CDR3 totals 16 residues. V shed 2 bases and J shed 1 base, with 12 bases lying between them. In germline, CDR1 is MGHDK, CDR2 SYGVNS. Here the CDR3 DNA reads TGTGCCAGCAGTGAAAGAGCTAGCGCGTCCTACAATGAGCAGTTCTTC. This gives the protein CASSERASASYNEQFF.

The chain links TRBV29-1 to TRBJ2-3, with 9 bases lining up with TRBD1. After removal of 3 bases from V and 7 bases from J, the junction contained 8 bases not matched to a gene. CDR3 length: 14 amino acids. Germline V CDR1 and CDR2: SQVTM, ANQGSEA. The CDR3 loop is CSVDGDRDSYTQYF. DNA of the CDR3: TGCAGCGTTGATGGGGACAGGGATTCGTATACGCAGTATTTT.

This clone came up once. This chain connects TRBV11-2 to TRBJ1-1; weak D call: TRBD1 (5 bases). Trimming shortened V by 5 bases and J by 4 bases, and 14 bases separated the two germline ends. The CDR3 has 14 amino acids. CDR1 SGHAT and CDR2 FQNNGV come from the germline V gene. The CDR3 region has the DNA TGTGCCAGCAGCCCGCAGGGTCGGAGCACTGAAGCTTTCTTT. It is translated as CASSPQGRSTEAFF. Filled out from reference TRBV11-2 and TRBJ1-1, the complete variable domain reads EAGVAQSPRYKIIEKRQSVAFWCNPISGHATLYWYQQILGQGPKLLIQFQNNGVVDDSQLPKDRFSAERLKGVDSTLKIQPAKLEDSAVYLCASSPQGRSTEAFFGQGTRLTVV.

The V and J genes are TRBV7-8 and TRBJ2-5; 14 bases align to TRBD2. CDR3 length equals 18 residues. V dropped 5 bases and J dropped 3; count of bases not matched to a gene: 11. Germline V CDR1 and CDR2: SGHVS, FQNEAQ. CDR3 region: CASSPGPGTSGSKETQYF. DNA of the CDR3: TGTGCCAGCAGCCCAGGGCCCGGGACTAGCGGGAGCAAAGAGACCCAGTACTTC.

V gene TRBV7-3 combines with J gene TRBJ1-1; tentative D call: TRBD1 (6 bases). Germline V gene lookup returns CDR1 SGHTA and CDR2 FQGTGA. The CDR3 is made up of 13 amino acids. V gave up 3 bases and J gave up 1 base, with 6 bases separating them. Here the CDR3 DNA reads TGTGCCAGCAGCTTCAGGGGGAACACTGAAGCTTTCTTT. Amino acid sequence: CASSFRGNTEAFF.

Only one count was recorded for this clone. V usage is TRBV10-3 and J usage is TRBJ2-7; 9 bases map to TRBD2. Germline values: CDR1 ENHRY, CDR2 SYGVKD. The CDR3 consists of 14 residues. V lost 10 bases to trimming and J lost 0 bases; unmatched junction nucleotides: 7. The CDR3 sequence: CATISSGTSYEQYF. In DNA, the CDR3 is TGTGCCACAATCTCTAGCGGGACCTCCTACGAGCAGTACTTC.

This rearrangement joins TRBV6-1 to TRBJ1-3; D is undetermined. The CDR3 is 14 amino acids. The germline V and J ends were trimmed by 11 bases and 0 bases, with 14 bases remaining between them. CDR1 MNHNS and CDR2 SASEGT come from the germline V gene. The CDR3: CAGGLQTSGNTIYF. As DNA, the CDR3 is TGTGCCGGCGGACTGCAGACCTCTGGAAACACCATATATTTT.

The chain has TRBV7-9 and TRBJ1-1, with 9 positions matching TRBD1. From germline, CDR1 is SEHNR and CDR2 FQNEAQ (reference sequence). The V gene end was trimmed by 3 bases and the J gene end by 10 bases; junction bases not matched to a gene: 0. There are 11 residues in the CDR3. CDR3 in DNA: TGTGCCAGCAGCTTGACAGGGGGAGCTTTCTTT. As protein: CASSLTGGAFF. Full variable domain (rest looked up from reference TRBV7-9 and TRBJ1-1): DTGVSQNPRHKITKRGQNVTFRCDPISEHNRLYWYRQTLGQGPEFLTYFQNEAQLEKSRLLSDRFSAERPKGSFSTLEIQRTEQGDSAMYLCASSLTGGAFFGQGTRLTVV.

The chain links TRBV5-4 to TRBJ2-3; 9 nucleotides align to TRBD2. The germline V gene encodes CDR1 SGHNT and CDR2 YYREEE (reference sequence). This CDR3 comprises 18 residues. Trimming at V came to 2 bases and at J to 3 bases, leaving 13 bases not matched to a gene. CDR3 residues: CASSFPGLARVMTDTQYF. The CDR3 DNA reads as TGTGCCAGCAGCTTTCCGGGACTAGCAAGAGTCATGACAGATACGCAGTATTTT.

This chain joins TRBV7-6 and TRBJ2-1; 9 bases line up with TRBD1. CDR3 length: 15 amino acids. CDR1 and CDR2 (germline): SGHVS, FNYEAQ. The V segment lost 1 base and the J segment 4 bases; nucleotides outside the gene matches: 2. This chain's CDR3 is CASSLGDRDYNEQFF. The CDR3 nucleotides read TGTGCCAGCAGCTTAGGGGACAGGGATTACAATGAGCAGTTCTTC.

V usage is TRBV15 and J usage is TRBJ2-7; possibly TRBD1 for D (5 bases). The germline V gene encodes CDR1 LNHNV and CDR2 YYDKDF (reference sequence). This CDR3 has 15 amino acids. V was clipped by 0 bases and J by 0 bases, with 9 bases between them. The CDR3, as DNA: TGTGCCACCAGCAGAGATCCAGGGTTCTCCTACGAGCAGTACTTC. Translation: CATSRDPGFSYEQYF.

J is TRBJ1-2 and V is TRBV27; maybe TRBD1 (6 bases). The ends were cut back, 4 bases at V and 6 bases at J, with 6 bases in the middle. CDR1 is MNHEY, CDR2 SMNVEV, per germline (reference sequence). The CDR3 is made up of 11 amino acids. The CDR3 loop reads CASSSGDGYTF. DNA for the CDR3: TGTGCCAGCAGTTCAGGGGATGGCTACACCTTC.

This clone was counted a single time. The chain is built from TRBV5-1 and TRBJ2-7; D might be TRBD2 (6 bases). In germline, CDR1 is SGHRS, CDR2 YFSETQ. The germline V and J ends were trimmed by 3 bases and 0 bases, with 10 bases remaining between them. The CDR3 length is 14 residues. Here the CDR3 reads CASSWGAGSYEQYF. The CDR3 region has the DNA TGCGCCAGCAGCTGGGGAGCGGGCTCCTACGAGCAGTACTTC.

The J gene is TRBJ1-2, the V gene TRBV27, with a tentative D call TRBD1 (5 bases). The CDR3 totals 16 residues. The ends were cut back, 3 bases at V and 5 bases at J, with 19 bases in the middle. The germline V gene has CDR1 MNHEY and CDR2 SMNVEV (reference sequence). The CDR3 coding sequence is TGTGCCAGCAGTTTTGGGAGATTGGGGGGTTGGTATGGCTACACCTTC. Amino acids: CASSFGRLGGWYGYTF.

The V and J genes are TRBV28 and TRBJ1-3, with D uncertain. This CDR3 comprises 12 residues. Germline V gene sequence: CDR1 MDHEN, CDR2 SYDVKM. Trimming shortened V by 4 bases and J by 4 bases, and 5 bases separated the two germline ends. CDR3 bases: TGTGCCAGCAGTTGGCAGGGAAACACCATATATTTT. Translated, it gives CASSWQGNTIYF.

The CDR3 region has the DNA TGTGCCAGCAGTTTACTAACCGGGACAGGTTATCAGCCCCAGCATTTT. Translation gives CASSLLTGTGYQPQHF. The chain carries TRBV28 and TRBJ1-5; 8 bases map to TRBD1. The ends lost 2 bases at V and 5 bases at J; junction bases unmatched: 8. Germline CDR1 MDHEN, CDR2 SYDVKM. There are 16 residues in the CDR3. The variable domain in full, completed from reference TRBV28 and TRBJ1-5, reads DVKVTQSSRYLVKRTGEKVFLECVQDMDHENMFWYRQDPGLGLRLIYFSYDVKMKEKGDIPEGYSVSREKKERFSLILESASTNQTSMYLCASSLLTGTGYQPQHFGDGTRLSIL.

J is TRBJ2-1 and V is TRBV29-1, with TRBD2 identical over 10 bases. There are 14 residues in the CDR3. V lost 4 bases and J lost 3; bases outside the gene matches: 3. Germline CDR1 SQVTM, CDR2 ANQGSEA. Written as DNA, the CDR3 is TGCAGCGTTGTTCGACTAGCGGGCTACAATGAGCAGTTCTTC. This gives the protein CSVVRLAGYNEQFF.

This clone is a singleton in its sample. The chain carries TRBV19 and TRBJ2-7; tentative D call: TRBD1 (6 bases). CDR1 is LNHDA and CDR2 is SQIVND in the germline V gene (reference sequence). CDR3 length: 13 residues. Trimming took off 3 bases at V and 4 bases at J, with 10 bases between the two ends. CDR3 sequence (DNA): TGTGCCAGTAGTATTCAAGGGGGTTACGAGCAGTACTTC. Amino acid sequence: CASSIQGGYEQYF.

This chain links TRBV19 with TRBJ2-7; D remains unclear. Germline CDR1 is LNHDA and CDR2 is SQIVND (reference sequence). This CDR3 spans 13 amino acids. Trimming took off 0 bases at V and 4 bases at J, with 7 bases between the two ends. CDR3 loop: CASSIDMRYEQYF. CDR3 sequence (DNA): TGTGCCAGTAGTATAGATATGCGGTACGAGCAGTACTTC. Supplemented by reference TRBV19 and TRBJ2-7, the full variable domain reads DGGITQSPKYLFRKEGQNVTLSCEQNLNHDAMYWYRQDPGQGLRLIYYSQIVNDFQKGDIAEGYSVSREKKESFPLTVTSAQKNPTAFYLCASSIDMRYEQYFGPGTRLTVT.

The rearrangement links TRBV19 to TRBJ2-3; D possibly corresponds to TRBD2 (6 bases). Germline assignment: CDR1 LNHDA and CDR2 SQIVND (reference sequence). V lost 5 bases to trimming and J lost 1 base, with 16 bases between them. This CDR3 region has 16 residues. CDR3 sequence: CASSAVPPGGTDTQYF. As DNA, the CDR3 is TGTGCCAGTAGTGCAGTTCCGCCGGGGGGCACAGATACGCAGTATTTT.

The J gene is TRBJ2-3, the V gene TRBV10-1, with a tentative D call TRBD1 (6 bases). The CDR3 has 16 amino acids. Germline V CDR1 and CDR2: WNHNN, SYGVQD (reference sequence). V was pared by 2 bases and J by 6 bases, with 18 bases between. CDR3 amino acids: CASSEVRGLGKDTQYF. The CDR3 region has the DNA TGCGCCAGCAGTGAGGTCAGGGGCCTGGGGAAGGATACGCAGTATTTT.